This T cell receptor (delta chain) was captured in a study of gamma-delta T cells after stem cell transplantation. TCRdb reanalyzed the RT-PCR reads using CATT. This table has 13,000 or so delta-chain clones, approximately 31% appearing once. CDR3 size: 16 residues. Trimming at V came to 0 bases and at J to 2 bases, leaving 5 bases not matched to a gene. The germline gives CDR1 GEAIGNYY, CDR2 EKD. Sequencing was performed on gamma-delta T cells. This sequence was found in a human donor. It is not recorded whose cells these are; they may come from a transplant donor. The chain combines TRDV2 with TRDJ2; 7 nucleotides line up with TRDD3. The CDR3 loop reads CACDTVGGNLTAQLFF. Here the CDR3 DNA reads TGTGCCTGTGACACCGTTGGGGGAAACTTGACAGCACAACTCTTCTTT.